This T cell receptor (beta chain) was captured by sequencing in a study of blood T cell repertoires in COVID-19. The CDR3 is 15 residues long. Germline V gene data show CDR1 as GTSNPN and CDR2 as SVGIG (reference sequence). With V trimmed by 0 bases and J by 3 bases, 5 bases remained unmatched. Per the study methods: Nucleated cell number was recorded as an estimate derived from reference gene primer amplification. The assay was immunoSEQ multiplex PCR, and TCRdb's table has in-frame clones only and misses some. The D gene and trimming were derived from the DNA, and the V and J assignments and clone size from that table. Of 53,000 or so clones detected, less than 80% appear once; the ten largest clones hold about 3.3%. This clone was seen a few times.

The clonotype comes from a man in his 60s with acute or convalescent COVID-19. The specimen was peripheral blood. V is TRBV30 and J is TRBJ1-3; 7 bases match TRBD1. The CDR3 loop is CAWSVPTGYGNTIYF. CDR3 in DNA: TGTGCCTGGAGTGTACCGACAGGGTATGGAAACACCATATATTTT.